This entry is about one T cell receptor (beta chain). This clonotype was counted between two and nine times. Its target antigen remains unknown. No base quality information exists; no much larger clone differs at one position. These data belong to a study of T cell repertoires in cytomegalovirus infection (dated by TCRdb to between 2017 and 2020). The study in broad terms: The HLA type of each donor mattered for the analysis, because public TCR beta signatures pointed to carriage of CMV infection along with the matching HLA type.

CDR1 and CDR2 are drawn from the germline V gene: SGHAT, FQNNGV. V ends up 4 bases short and J 2 bases short, with an unmatched junction base count of 5. From the cysteine through the phenylalanine, the CDR3 covers 15 amino acids. Left in the record is the CDR3 DNA by itself, 45 bases read in frame from the first base. The study at large found these results: In the ex vivo response, HLA-C-restricted CMV-specific TCR beta clonotypes were dominant, and in two of eight donors the single most frequent clonotype came from this HLA-C-restricted group. Cumulative frequency of public TCR beta family members discriminated carriers of CMV infection plus the relevant HLA type in this cohort and an independent roughly 350-donor cohort.

Sequenced on an Illumina HiSeq 1500. TCRdb's own reprocessing of the public reads used fastp at Q25 and MiXCR and kept productive beta chains. Rows with one shared CDR3 protein collapse into an entry with the most common genes and DNA. Recorded for this sample are around 180,000 distinct CDR3 sequences; approximately 19% of them occurred a single time. The ten largest clonotypes hold roughly 2.9% of the sample. This TCR was sampled from a human donor in good health (CMV status not recorded). Some clones in this sample may be carry-over from other donors' samples. Recombination connected TRBV11-2 to TRBJ2-3, and 8 junction bases match TRBD2. The specimen was PBMCs. The CDR3 amino acid sequence is: CASSWTSRYTDTQYF. The DNA sequence is TGTGCCAGCAGCTGGACTAGCCGTTACACAGATACGCAGTATTTT.